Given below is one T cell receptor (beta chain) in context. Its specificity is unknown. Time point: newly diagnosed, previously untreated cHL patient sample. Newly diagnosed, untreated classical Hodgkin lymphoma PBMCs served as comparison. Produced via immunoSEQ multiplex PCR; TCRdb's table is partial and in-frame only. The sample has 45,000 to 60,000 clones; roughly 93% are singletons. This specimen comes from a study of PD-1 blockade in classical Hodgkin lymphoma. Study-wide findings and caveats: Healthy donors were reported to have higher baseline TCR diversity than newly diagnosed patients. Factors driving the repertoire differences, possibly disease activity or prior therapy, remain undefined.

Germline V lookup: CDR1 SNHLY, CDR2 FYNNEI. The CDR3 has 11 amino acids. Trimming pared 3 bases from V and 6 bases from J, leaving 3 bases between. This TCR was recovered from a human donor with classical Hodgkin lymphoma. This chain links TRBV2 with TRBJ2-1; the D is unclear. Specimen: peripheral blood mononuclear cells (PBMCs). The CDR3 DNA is TGTGCCAGCAGTGAGGGCAATGAGCAGTTCTTC. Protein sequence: CASSEGNEQFF.